This TCR beta chain was captured in a study of cytotoxic CD8 clonotypes in ibrutinib-treated CLL. Trimming removed 10 bases from V and 2 bases from J; junction bases left unmatched: 3. Germline CDR1 and CDR2: LNHDA and SQIVND (reference sequence). There are 13 residues in the CDR3. The table came from immunoSEQ multiplex PCR; TCRdb's copy has only in-frame clones and leaves some out. This table has approximately 74,000 clones, around 81% appearing once. The sample holds a few counts of this clone. This specimen was PBMCs, taken at disease progression, from a patient treated with ibrutinib. The sequence came from a human donor with chronic lymphocytic leukemia. The chain recombines TRBV19 with TRBJ2-7; 12 bases agree with TRBD2. CDR3 coding DNA: TGTGCCACTGCTAGCGGGAGGGCCTACGAGCAGTACTTC. It codes for CATASGRAYEQYF.